This T cell receptor beta chain was found in a study of glioma-infiltrating T cells. This clonotype was recorded many times. Its antigen is not known. The CDR3 consists of 15 residues. Trimming took off 0 bases at V and 1 base at J, with 12 bases between the two ends. Germline V CDR1 and CDR2: DFQATT, SNEGSKA (reference sequence). Study-wide results and limits: Tissue and blood shared very few CDR3 sequences. Tissue-blood divergence was below expectation in non-neoplastic patients, above in gliomas.

Using RNA template, CDR3s of TCR alpha and beta were amplified with iRepertoire arm-PCR. Input was roughly 100-450 ng of tissue mRNA or PBMC total RNA. TCRdb independently ran MiXCR on the multiplex PCR reads; one entry per CDR3 protein. The profile shows about 140,000 distinct CDR3 sequences, 35% to 50% of them singletons. The sequenced sample was glioma tissue, nonneoplastic brain tissue, or PBMCs (not recorded which). The chain carries TRBV20-1 and TRBJ1-1, with D tentatively TRBD1 (6 bases). The origin of this receptor is a human donor with low-grade glioma or glioblastoma, undergoing nonglioma brain surgery, or in good health (not recorded which). The CDR3, as DNA: TGCAGTGCTAGAGATTCCAGGGGATCGAACACTGAAGCTTTCTTT. It codes for CSARDSRGSNTEAFF.